This passage covers 6 T cell receptor beta chains from one sample sequenced in a study of cytomegalovirus exposure and HLA in healthy donors. Researchers ran the PCR with 60 Vbeta and 13 Jbeta primers. Measured with immunoSEQ multiplex PCR; TCRdb has only the in-frame clones, and not every one. The sample has 200,000 or so clones; around 83% are singletons. Input material: PBMCs. The receptors derive from a woman in her forties or fifties in good health and CMV-seropositive.

The chain joins TRBV7-9 to TRBJ2-3; D remains unclear. The CDR3 loop spans 15 amino acids. Deletions cut 9 bases from V and 2 bases from J, with 18 bases between. Germline CDR1 and CDR2: SEHNR and FQNEAQ (reference sequence). CDR3 amino acids: CASGVGATNTDTQYF. The CDR3 DNA follows: TGTGCCAGTGGAGTAGGAGCGACGAACACAGATACGCAGTATTTT.

The CDR3 DNA reads TGCGCCAGCAGCCAAGATGGGGCAGGCGCCTATAATTCACCCCTCCACTTT. This translates into CASSQDGAGAYNSPLHF. The chain is built from TRBV4-1 and TRBJ1-6, with D perhaps TRBD1 (5 bases). This CDR3 is 17 amino acids long. V was cut by 0 bases and J by 2 bases, with 11 bases left in between. Germline V gives CDR1 MGHRA, CDR2 YSYEKL.

The chain carries TRBV19 and TRBJ1-1, with D unresolved. V lost 3 bases, J lost 5 bases, and 16 bases lay in between. In germline, CDR1 is LNHDA, CDR2 SQIVND (reference sequence). The CDR3 has 15 amino acids. The CDR3 coding sequence is TGTGCCAGTAGTATCTGGGGAGGGAGCAGGACTGAAGCTTTCTTT. Encoded protein: CASSIWGGSRTEAFF.

The chain carries TRBV7-6 and TRBJ2-2, with D tentatively TRBD1 (6 bases). Per germline, CDR1 SGHVS and CDR2 FNYEAQ. The CDR3 loop spans 14 amino acids. V was shortened by 4 bases and J by 4 bases, with 10 bases between the two germline ends. CDR3 residues: CASSSSGVTGELFF. In nucleotides, the CDR3 is TGTGCCAGCAGCTCCTCAGGGGTCACCGGGGAGCTGTTTTTT.

The rearrangement uses TRBV28 and TRBJ2-1; 9 nucleotides agree with TRBD2. V lost 7 bases and J lost 6; bases outside the gene matches: 10. The CDR3 loop spans 15 amino acids. The germline V gene encodes CDR1 MDHEN and CDR2 SYDVKM. The CDR3 DNA reads as TGTGCCAGCAAATACGGGCCAGCGGGGGGCAATGAGCAGTTCTTC. Amino acids: CASKYGPAGGNEQFF.

The chain is built from TRBV5-1 and TRBJ2-3; D perhaps matches TRBD1 (5 bases). Trimming pared 2 bases from V and 1 base from J, leaving 8 bases between. The CDR3 runs to 14 residues. The germline CDR1 and CDR2 sequences are SGHRS and YFSETQ. The CDR3 DNA reads TGCGCCAGCAGCTTCGTGGGGCGCACAGATACGCAGTATTTT. Translation gives CASSFVGRTDTQYF.